What follows are 18 T cell receptor beta chains derived from one specimen sequenced in a study of blood T cell repertoires in COVID-19. The method was immunoSEQ multiplex PCR; TCRdb's version includes in-frame clones alone and lacks a portion of them. The table includes tens of thousands of clones, roughly 85% detected once. Sequences were obtained from peripheral blood. The receptors derive from a man in his fifties with active or convalescent COVID-19.

This sequence joins TRBV12-3 or TRBV12-4 and TRBJ1-2, with D uncertain. CDR3 length: 13 amino acids. V lost 5 bases and J 6 bases, leaving 13 bases between the germline ends. The CDR3 reads CASSINSFDGYTF. The DNA of the CDR3 is TGTGCCAGCAGTATAAACTCCTTCGATGGCTACACCTTC.

The chain joins TRBV14 to TRBJ1-1, with D possibly being TRBD1 (6 bases). The germline gives CDR1 SGHDN, CDR2 FVKESK. CDR3 length: 14 residues. Trimming stripped 4 bases from V and 1 base from J, with 10 bases between. The CDR3 is CASSLWTANTEAFF. In nucleotides, the CDR3 is TGTGCCAGCAGCCTATGGACAGCGAACACTGAAGCTTTCTTT. The whole variable domain, remainder taken from reference TRBV14 and TRBJ1-1, is EAGVTQFPSHSVIEKGQTVTLRCDPISGHDNLYWYRRVMGKEIKFLLHFVKESKQDESGMPNNRFLAERTGGTYSTLKVQPAELEDSGVYFCASSLWTANTEAFFGQGTRLTVV.

This chain uses TRBV19 with TRBJ1-5; no reliable D call. Germline V CDR1 and CDR2: LNHDA, SQIVND (reference sequence). This CDR3 has 15 amino acids. The V end was cut by 1 base, the J end by 4 bases, with 11 bases between. CDR3 region: CASSIGSRPNQPQHF. The CDR3 DNA reads as TGTGCCAGTAGTATAGGGTCCAGGCCGAATCAGCCCCAGCATTTT.

This clone has only a few counts. The chain recombines TRBV27 with TRBJ1-6; TRBD1 matches 7 bases. The junction had 3 bases not matched to a gene; V was cut back by 4 bases and J by 6 bases. Looked up from germline, CDR1 is MNHEY and CDR2 is SMNVEV (reference sequence). This CDR3 region has 14 residues. The CDR3 region is CASSSTGSNSPLHF. The CDR3 DNA follows: TGTGCCAGCAGTTCGACAGGGTCTAATTCACCCCTCCACTTT.

The rearrangement joins TRBV4-3 to TRBJ2-1; TRBD2 matches at 13 bases. The CDR3 loop spans 16 amino acids. Germline V gene data show CDR1 as LGHNA and CDR2 as YSLEER. Trimming at V came to 3 bases and at J to 7 bases, leaving 6 bases not matched to a gene. CDR3 protein: CASSHGLAGALNEQFF. In DNA form, the CDR3 reads TGCGCCAGCAGCCACGGACTAGCGGGGGCGTTGAATGAGCAGTTCTTC.

The chain employs TRBV25-1 and TRBJ2-2; D perhaps matches TRBD2 (7 bases). The V end lost 6 bases, the J end lost 2 bases, and 10 bases lay between the germline ends. Looked up from germline, CDR1 is MGHDK and CDR2 is SYGVNS. The CDR3 runs to 14 residues. The CDR3 is CASRRGGNTGELFF. The CDR3 coding sequence is TGTGCCAGCAGAAGGGGGGGAAACACCGGGGAGCTGTTTTTT.

This sequence joins TRBV11-2 and TRBJ2-5, with 12 bases fitting TRBD2. CDR3 size: 19 residues. V dropped 5 bases and J dropped 3; count of bases not matched to a gene: 16. Germline CDR1 is SGHAT and CDR2 is FQNNGV. This chain's CDR3 is CASSPGGRLAGAFKETQYF. CDR3 DNA sequence: TGTGCCAGCAGCCCCGGTGGGCGACTAGCGGGGGCCTTCAAAGAGACCCAGTACTTC.

In its sample, this clone was seen once. CDR3 in amino acids: CASSSTLFGQGNYGYTF. CDR3 bases: TGTGCCAGTAGTTCAACCCTCTTTGGTCAGGGGAACTATGGCTACACCTTC. The chain uses TRBV19 and TRBJ1-2, with D possibly TRBD1 on 6 matching bases. There are 17 residues in the CDR3. With 5 bases removed from V and 2 bases from J, the gap between germline ends came to 21 bases. Germline CDR1 reads LNHDA; CDR2 reads SQIVND (reference sequence).

This chain links TRBV7-2 with TRBJ1-2, with 7 bases aligning to TRBD1. The CDR3 is 15 residues long. Trimming took 5 bases from V and 4 from J; bases not matched to a gene: 10. Germline lookup yields CDR1 SGHTA and CDR2 FQGNSA. The CDR3 spells CASSPRTGASYGYTF. CDR3 in DNA: TGTGCCAGCAGCCCAAGGACAGGAGCAAGCTATGGCTACACCTTC.

The rearrangement links TRBV6-6 to TRBJ1-2, with D possibly TRBD1 on 5 matching bases. The V gene's germline CDR1 is MNHNY and CDR2 SVGAGI (reference sequence). V lost 5 bases to trimming and J lost 0 bases, with 16 bases between them. The CDR3 sequence is 16 residues long. CDR3: CASSRLTTATNYGYTF. The CDR3 nucleotides read TGTGCCAGCAGTCGCTTAACGACAGCCACTAACTATGGCTACACCTTC.

The chain combines TRBV30 with TRBJ1-1; D is uncertain. The CDR3 has 11 amino acids. The germline gives CDR1 GTSNPN, CDR2 SVGIG (reference sequence). Trimming pared 0 bases from V and 7 bases from J, leaving 6 bases between. The CDR3 DNA sequence: TGTGCCTGGAGTGTTAAAATTGAAGCTTTCTTT. Translating gives CAWSVKIEAFF.

The rearrangement uses TRBV19 and TRBJ2-2; D unresolved. CDR1 is LNHDA and CDR2 is SQIVND in the germline V gene (reference sequence). The CDR3 is 14 amino acids. V was pared by 5 bases and J by 4 bases, with 11 bases between. CDR3 loop: CASSVPSGTGELFF. Written as DNA, the CDR3 is TGTGCCAGTAGTGTTCCGTCGGGCACCGGGGAGCTGTTTTTT.

This chain joins TRBV28 and TRBJ2-1, with 8 bases matching TRBD2. V dropped 3 bases and J dropped 7; count of bases not matched to a gene: 8. In germline, CDR1 is MDHEN, CDR2 SYDVKM. The CDR3 is 15 residues long. The CDR3 sequence: CASSFRAGVVNEQFF. The CDR3 nucleotides are TGTGCCAGCAGTTTCAGAGCGGGAGTTGTTAATGAGCAGTTCTTC. Full variable domain (outside the CDR3, taken from reference TRBV28 and TRBJ2-1): DVKVTQSSRYLVKRTGEKVFLECVQDMDHENMFWYRQDPGLGLRLIYFSYDVKMKEKGDIPEGYSVSREKKERFSLILESASTNQTSMYLCASSFRAGVVNEQFFGPGTRLTVL.

The rearrangement links TRBV19 to TRBJ1-6, with TRBD1 as a possible D gene (6 bases). With 6 bases removed from V and 7 bases from J, the gap between germline ends came to 16 bases. The CDR3 extends over 15 amino acids. CDR1 LNHDA and CDR2 SQIVND come from the germline V gene (reference sequence). Here the CDR3 reads CASSKEGTPNSPLHF. The CDR3 coding sequence is TGTGCCAGTAGCAAAGAGGGGACACCAAATTCACCCCTCCACTTT.

V usage is TRBV4-2 and J usage is TRBJ1-3, with 9 bases that match TRBD1. CDR1 and CDR2 (germline): LGHNA, YNFKEQ. Trimming at V came to 2 bases and at J to 0 bases, leaving 17 bases not matched to a gene. The CDR3 runs to 21 residues. CDR3 sequence: CASSQRTVGTGMIGSGNTIYF. The CDR3 bases are TGTGCCAGCAGCCAACGAACCGTCGGGACAGGGATGATTGGCTCTGGAAACACCATATATTTT.

This chain joins TRBV25-1 and TRBJ1-4, with D perhaps matching TRBD1 (6 bases). The germline CDR1 and CDR2 sequences are MGHDK and SYGVNS. The CDR3 extends over 13 amino acids. Trimming cost V 7 bases and J 5 bases, with 11 bases left between them. The chain's CDR3 is CASTRQENEKLFF. The CDR3 DNA is TGTGCCAGCACAAGACAGGAGAATGAAAAACTGTTTTTT.

This sequence joins TRBV5-6 and TRBJ2-1, with 8 bases fitting TRBD2. This CDR3 contains 16 residues. The germline V gene has CDR1 SGHDT and CDR2 YYEEEE. Germline trimming cut 2 bases from V and 0 bases from J; bases unmatched to any gene: 4. CDR3 DNA: TGTGCCAGCAGCTTCGGGAGCGGGAGCTCCTACAATGAGCAGTTCTTC. It is translated as CASSFGSGSSYNEQFF.

The chain carries TRBV3-1 (or the pseudogene TRBV3-2) and TRBJ1-6, with 7 bases matching TRBD1. Trimming cost V 9 bases and J 4 bases; bases outside gene matches: 6. The CDR3 is 14 amino acids. In germline, CDR1 is LGHDT, CDR2 YNNKEL (reference sequence). The CDR3 loop reads CASRRTGYNSPLHF. Written as DNA, the CDR3 is TGTGCCAGTAGACGGACAGGTTATAATTCACCCCTCCACTTT.